Listed here is a single TCR beta chain. The target antigen is unknown. CDR1 is LNHNV and CDR2 is YYDKDF in the germline V gene (reference sequence). V was cut by 10 bases and J by 0 bases, with 13 bases left in between. The CDR3 is 13 residues long. The sample comes from a study of T cells in Graves' hyperthyroidism and ophthalmopathy. Study outcomes and limitations: Within blood appeared most thyroid clonotypes that had expanded above 0.001.

RNA transcripts served as the template for amplifying TCR beta CDR3 regions. The HTBI set primed first-round TCR CDR3 RT-PCR. TCRdb fed the multiplex PCR reads into MiXCR, producing one record per CDR3 protein. The sample yields 700,000 to 850,000 distinct CDR3 sequences, around 40% seen once. Material: blood. The sequence was obtained from a middle-aged woman with Graves' hyperthyroidism. This chain joins TRBV15 and TRBJ2-7; D unresolved. This CDR3 is CASTRTLSYEQYF. The CDR3, as DNA: TGTGCCAGCACCCGGACCCTCTCCTACGAGCAGTACTTC.